The present entry profiles one T cell receptor beta chain with its context. The same CDR3 arises from other DNA sequences in this sample as well. This sample is drawn from a study of blood T cell repertoires in COVID-19. Background on the study: COVID-19 samples from acute and convalescent phases originated in the United States, Italy and Spain. In each case, the material was cDNA or gDNA derived from T cells, B-cell-depleted T cells, or PBMCs.

CDR3 length: 14 amino acids. The V end was cut by 5 bases, the J end by 5 bases, with 15 bases between. The germline V gene has CDR1 MNHEY and CDR2 SMNVEV (reference sequence). Original methodology: Estimates of nucleated cell counts were drawn from the amplification of reference gene primers. Generated by immunoSEQ multiplex PCR, the TCRdb table keeps only in-frame clones and is missing some. The DNA was the basis for D and trimming; V, J and clone size are from that table. Of some 260,000 clones in the sample, 88% were seen once. V is TRBV27 and J is TRBJ1-1, with a tentative D call TRBD1 (6 bases). The specimen sequenced was peripheral blood. This sequence was found in a woman in her 40s who had recovered from COVID-19. CDR3 sequence: CASSPRGGGTEAFF. The CDR3 DNA reads TGTGCCAGCAGTCCCCGGGGAGGGGGTACTGAAGCTTTCTTT.